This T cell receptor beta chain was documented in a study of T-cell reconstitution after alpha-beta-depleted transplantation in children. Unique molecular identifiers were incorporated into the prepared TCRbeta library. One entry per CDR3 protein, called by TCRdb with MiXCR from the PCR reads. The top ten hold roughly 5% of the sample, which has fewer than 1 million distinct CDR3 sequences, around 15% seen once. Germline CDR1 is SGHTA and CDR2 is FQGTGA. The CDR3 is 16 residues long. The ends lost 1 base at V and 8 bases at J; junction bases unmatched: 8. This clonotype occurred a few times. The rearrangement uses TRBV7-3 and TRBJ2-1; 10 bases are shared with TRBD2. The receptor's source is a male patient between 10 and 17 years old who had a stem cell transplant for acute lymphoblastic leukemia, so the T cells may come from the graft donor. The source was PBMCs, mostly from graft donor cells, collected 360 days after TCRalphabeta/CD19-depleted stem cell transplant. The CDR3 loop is CASSLRGNSGRHEQFF. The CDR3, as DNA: TGTGCCAGCAGCTTAAGGGGGAATAGCGGGAGGCATGAGCAGTTCTTC.